This TCR beta chain was retrieved from a study of T cell repertoires in cytomegalovirus infection. TCRdb reanalysed the reads using MiXCR and keeps one entry per CDR3 protein. Among about 500,000 distinct CDR3 sequences listed, 33% were seen once. Germline-derived CDR1 and CDR2 are SGHTA and FQGNSA. V shed 1 base and J shed 4 bases, with 9 bases lying between them. The CDR3 is 14 amino acids. There are many counts of this clonotype. Its specificity is unknown. The source of this sequence is a human donor in good health (CMV status not recorded). Some clones in this sample may be carry-over from other donors' samples. V and J are TRBV7-2 and TRBJ2-3; D is unresolved. Specimen: cultured PBMCs, collected from culture after CMV antigen stimulation. DNA of the CDR3: TGTGCCAGCAGCTTAGACTATAACGCAGATACGCAGTATTTT. It is translated as CASSLDYNADTQYF.